These 16 T cell receptor beta chains share one sample of origin, sequenced in a study of T cells in Graves' hyperthyroidism and ophthalmopathy. Amplified regions were TCR beta CDR3 sequences from RNA transcripts. A set of HTBI primers served as the primers for a first-round RT-PCR of the TCR CDR3. Each CDR3 protein gets one entry after TCRdb re-called the multiplex PCR reads with MiXCR. This sample carries about 360,000 distinct CDR3 sequences, approximately 13% of them seen once, and the ten largest clones take 20%. Source material: blood. Receptors originate from a man aged 30-40 years with Graves' hyperthyroidism that later progressed to Graves' ophthalmopathy.

At least ten counts were recorded for this clonotype. The rearrangement uses TRBV12-3 or TRBV12-4 and TRBJ2-1; 8 bases are a match to TRBD1. This CDR3 region has 17 residues. V was clipped by 6 bases and J by 0 bases; unmatched bases: 10. Here the CDR3 DNA reads TGTGCCAGCAGCCATACCTACAGGGGGACCTCCTACAATGAGCAGTTCTTC. It specifies CASSHTYRGTSYNEQFF.

Many counts were recorded for this clonotype. This rearrangement joins TRBV28 to TRBJ2-3; a weak D match, TRBD2 (6 bases). This CDR3 is built from 18 residues. CDR1 MDHEN and CDR2 SYDVKM come from the germline V gene. Trimming cost V 6 bases and J 0 bases, with 22 bases left between them. CDR3 residues: CASRRGFGGEHSTDTQYF. CDR3 in DNA: TGTGCCAGCAGAAGGGGTTTTGGCGGGGAGCATAGCACAGATACGCAGTATTTT.

This chain links TRBV28 with TRBJ2-5; 8 bases agree with TRBD2. V dropped 3 bases and J dropped 4; count of bases not matched to a gene: 13. Germline V gene lookup returns CDR1 MDHEN and CDR2 SYDVKM. The CDR3 is 17 amino acids. CDR3 DNA: TGTGCCAGCAGTTTCCCCGGGGGGGGGGGGCAAGGAGAGACCCAGTACTTC. As protein: CASSFPGGGGQGETQYF.

The genes are TRBV6-1 and TRBJ1-4; 7 bases align to TRBD1. With V trimmed by 7 bases and J by 8 bases, 10 bases remained unmatched. The germline V gene has CDR1 MNHNS and CDR2 SASEGT. CDR3 length equals 14 residues. CDR3 residues: CASNTGQRGEKLFF. CDR3 coding DNA: TGTGCCAGCAATACGGGACAGCGGGGGGAAAAACTGTTTTTT.

In its sample, this clonotype was seen many times. This chain connects TRBV6-5 to TRBJ1-6, with D uncertain. Deletions cut 0 bases from V and 6 bases from J, with 9 bases between. This CDR3 has 15 residues. Germline assignment: CDR1 MNHEY and CDR2 SVGAGI. The CDR3 protein is CASSYSEGFNSPLHF. The CDR3 DNA follows: TGTGCCAGCAGTTACTCGGAGGGCTTTAATTCACCCCTCCACTTT.

This chain links TRBV18 with TRBJ2-5; TRBD2 matches 8 bases. The CDR3 consists of 13 residues. Trimming cost V 6 bases and J 5 bases; bases outside gene matches: 5. CDR1 and CDR2 from the germline V gene are KGHSH and LQKENI. This CDR3 reads CASSGTSWETQYF. In nucleotides, the CDR3 is TGTGCCAGCTCCGGGACTAGTTGGGAGACCCAGTACTTC.

This clonotype showed up many times. This rearrangement joins TRBV7-2 to TRBJ2-1; 8 nucleotides match TRBD2. The CDR3 consists of 14 residues. Germline trimming cut 6 bases from V and 3 bases from J; bases unmatched to any gene: 4. Germline values: CDR1 SGHTA, CDR2 FQGNSA. The CDR3 DNA sequence: TGTGCCAGCAGGCGGGGGGAACGCTACAATGAGCAGTTCTTC. Translation: CASRRGERYNEQFF.

The genes are TRBV19 and TRBJ1-5; 7 nucleotides align to TRBD1. This CDR3 has 15 residues. CDR1 is LNHDA, CDR2 SQIVND, per germline (reference sequence). With 2 bases clipped from V and 0 bases from J, the junction kept 1 base outside the gene matches. The CDR3 sequence: CASSIQGVSNQPQHF. The CDR3 DNA sequence: TGTGCCAGTAGTATACAGGGGGTTAGCAATCAGCCCCAGCATTTT.

This clonotype was detected ten times or more. The chain recombines TRBV11-3 with TRBJ1-2; tentative D call: TRBD1 (5 bases). V gave up 3 bases and J gave up 4 bases, with 12 bases separating them. CDR1 and CDR2 from the germline V gene are SGHNT and YENEEA. This CDR3 region has 14 residues. The CDR3 bases are TGTGCCAGCAGCTTCGGCGGGGCGGGCTATGGCTACACCTTC. Translation: CASSFGGAGYGYTF.

In its sample, this clonotype was seen many times. This chain links TRBV7-6 with TRBJ2-3; D is possibly TRBD1 (6 bases). The CDR3 has 16 residues. CDR1 and CDR2 (germline): SGHVS, FNYEAQ. The V end was cut by 1 base, the J end by 0 bases, with 11 bases between. The CDR3 DNA is TGTGCCAGCAGCTTAGAAACAGGGCAGAGCACAGATACGCAGTATTTT. Amino acids: CASSLETGQSTDTQYF.

This clonotype was seen a few times. The rearrangement uses TRBV30 and TRBJ2-1; D gene uncertain. The V gene lost 3 bases and the J gene lost 4 bases, with 7 bases spanning the gap. The CDR3 is made up of 12 amino acids. Germline V gives CDR1 GTSNPN, CDR2 SVGIG (reference sequence). CDR3 loop: CAWSSSYNEQFF. CDR3 nucleotides: TGTGCCTGGAGCTCGAGTTACAATGAGCAGTTCTTC.

This clonotype was counted a few times. The chain uses TRBV6-1 and TRBJ2-1; 7 nucleotides agree with TRBD2. The CDR3 contains 12 residues. The V gene's germline CDR1 is MNHNS and CDR2 SASEGT. Losses at the gene ends were 8 bases for V and 4 bases for J; bases not matched to a gene: 2. CDR3: CASQAGYNEQFF. CDR3 nucleotides: TGTGCCAGCCAAGCGGGGTACAATGAGCAGTTCTTC.

This clonotype was picked up many times. Its ends do not fully match the called genes, so a read error is possible. The V and J genes are TRBV30 and TRBJ1-4; D is possibly TRBD1 (5 bases). CDR1 and CDR2 (germline): GTSNPN, SVGIG (reference sequence). This CDR3 contains 15 residues. CDR3 bases: TGTGCCTGGAGTGGGGGGGGACGCCGTGGTGAAAAGCTGTTTTTT. This codes for CAWSGGGRRGEKLFF.

The table lists this clonotype with many counts. V is TRBV5-5 and J is TRBJ1-1, with 7 bases aligning to TRBD1. Germline CDR1 SGHKS, CDR2 YYEKEE (reference sequence). Trimming removed 2 bases from V and 1 base from J; junction bases left unmatched: 5. The CDR3 has 15 residues. CDR3 sequence reads: CASSLTGATNTEAFF. CDR3 bases: TGTGCCAGCAGCTTAACAGGGGCGACGAACACTGAAGCTTTCTTT.

The chain couples TRBV5-1 to TRBJ2-3; the match to TRBD2 covers 8 bases. J gave up 1 base and V 2 bases, and 9 bases lay outside the gene matches. Germline values: CDR1 SGHRS, CDR2 YFSETQ. This CDR3 is built from 17 residues. CDR3 protein: CASSLIPSGYRTDTQYF. The CDR3 DNA sequence: TGCGCCAGCAGCTTAATTCCTAGCGGGTACCGCACAGATACGCAGTATTTT.

This clonotype was detected many times. The J gene is TRBJ2-7, the V gene TRBV28; D is perhaps TRBD1 (6 bases). The germline V and J ends were trimmed by 4 bases and 9 bases, with 13 bases remaining between them. CDR1 MDHEN and CDR2 SYDVKM come from the germline V gene. The CDR3 has 12 amino acids. CDR3 nucleotides: TGTGCCAGCAGTTCACAGGGATTTGGGCAGTACTTC. Protein product: CASSSQGFGQYF.